Included here is one TCR beta chain sequence, with context. These data come from a study of technical replicates of blood from a handful of donors. Assay: immunoSEQ multiplex PCR; the TCRdb copy retains only in-frame clones and omits some. Of tens of thousands of clones in the sample, about 95% were seen once. The junction had 16 bases not matched to a gene; V was cut back by 0 bases and J by 4 bases. The germline CDR1 and CDR2 sequences are SGDLS and YYNGEE. There are 19 residues in the CDR3. Sequenced material: T cells isolated from PBMCs. The chain uses TRBV9 and TRBJ2-5; 9 bases align to TRBD2. The clonotype was recovered from a human donor in good health. The CDR3 is CASSVGLGGRARLRETQYF. DNA for the CDR3: TGTGCCAGCAGCGTAGGACTAGGCGGGAGGGCCCGGTTGAGAGAGACCCAGTACTTC.